One sample yielded the 5 T cell receptor beta chains listed below, sequenced in a study of cytomegalovirus exposure and HLA in healthy donors. It was with 60 Vbeta and 13 Jbeta primers that the PCR ran. Libraries were prepared by immunoSEQ multiplex PCR; TCRdb keeps only in-frame clonotypes and omits some of them. The sample carries over 150,000 clones, 77% recorded once. Sequenced: PBMCs. All receptors come from a woman between 40 and 50 years old in good health and CMV-seropositive.

The J gene is TRBJ2-5, the V gene TRBV7-2; possible D gene TRBD2, 6 bases. Trimming removed 6 bases from V and 3 bases from J, with 11 bases in between. CDR1 and CDR2 from the germline V gene are SGHTA and FQGNSA. The CDR3 runs 13 residues. The CDR3 loop is CASRERVKETQYF. CDR3 bases: TGTGCCAGCAGGGAGCGGGTTAAAGAGACCCAGTACTTC.

V is TRBV16 and J is TRBJ1-4; 10 nucleotides line up with TRBD1. Germline V gene data show CDR1 as KGHSY and CDR2 as FQNENV. This CDR3 is 14 amino acids long. The junction had 2 bases not matched to a gene; V was cut back by 2 bases and J by 8 bases. The CDR3 protein is CASSQKDRGEKLFF. The CDR3 DNA is TGTGCCAGCAGCCAAAAGGACAGGGGGGAAAAACTGTTTTTT.

About this clone: A much larger clone sits a single nucleotide away, making a read error possible. This chain uses TRBV27 with TRBJ2-7, with no clear D. From germline, CDR1 is MNHEY and CDR2 SMNVEV (reference sequence). This CDR3 contains 11 residues. V dropped 6 bases and J dropped 3 bases, with 6 bases sitting between them. CDR3 region: CASSLLYEQYF. The DNA for the CDR3 is TGTGCCAGCAGCCTCCTCTACGAGCAGTACTTC.

This clone appeared once. The chain combines TRBV19 with TRBJ1-2; D is unresolved. V was clipped by 3 bases and J by 2 bases, with 4 bases between them. The CDR3 runs 12 residues. The V gene's germline CDR1 is LNHDA and CDR2 SQIVND (reference sequence). Here the CDR3 reads CASSMANYGYTF. The DNA for the CDR3 is TGTGCCAGTAGTATGGCCAACTATGGCTACACCTTC.

V and J are TRBV18 and TRBJ2-2; D is ambiguous. There are 15 residues in the CDR3. The germline V gene has CDR1 KGHSH and CDR2 LQKENI. V lost 2 bases, J lost 0 bases, and 7 bases lay in between. The CDR3 here is CASSPFPTNTGELFF. CDR3 DNA: TGTGCCAGCTCACCATTTCCTACGAACACCGGGGAGCTGTTTTTT.